The next 23 T cell receptor beta chains were all read from a single sample in a study of blood T cell repertoires in COVID-19. The table came from immunoSEQ multiplex PCR; TCRdb's copy has only in-frame clones and leaves some out. The repertoire holds more than 200,000 clones, with roughly 87% as singletons. Specimen: peripheral blood. These receptor sequences come from a human donor in a cohort sampled during active COVID-19.

On this clone: Given a much more abundant clone one base away, this may be a read error. In the same sample, other DNA sequences code for this CDR3. The rearrangement links TRBV9 to TRBJ2-7; 7 nucleotides align to TRBD2. The CDR3 is 12 amino acids. V lost 4 bases and J lost 3; bases outside the gene matches: 1. The V gene's germline CDR1 is SGDLS and CDR2 YYNGEE. DNA of the CDR3: TGTGCCAGCAGCCCGGGAGGCTACGAGCAGTACTTC. Encoded protein: CASSPGGYEQYF.

The chain recombines TRBV18 with TRBJ1-1; D uncertain. There are 14 residues in the CDR3. V was shortened by 2 bases and J by 5 bases, with 12 bases between the two germline ends. CDR1 and CDR2 (germline): KGHSH, LQKENI. The CDR3 reads CASSPDAGRTEAFF. In DNA form, the CDR3 reads TGTGCCAGCTCACCAGATGCAGGCCGGACTGAAGCTTTCTTT. The full variable domain, with the rest looked up from reference TRBV18 and TRBJ1-1, is NAGVMQNPRHLVRRRGQEARLRCSPMKGHSHVYWYRQLPEEGLKFMVYLQKENIIDESGMPKERFSAEFPKEGPSILRIQQVVRGDSAAYFCASSPDAGRTEAFFGQGTRLTVV.

This chain connects TRBV19 to TRBJ2-7; TRBD1 agrees at 9 bases. The CDR3 is 15 residues long. From germline, CDR1 is LNHDA and CDR2 SQIVND (reference sequence). With 2 bases clipped from V and 6 bases from J, the junction kept 8 bases outside the gene matches. In DNA form, the CDR3 reads TGTGCCAGTAGTATAAACCGGGACAGGGTTGGCGAGCAGTACTTC. It is translated as CASSINRDRVGEQYF. The variable domain in full, completed from reference TRBV19 and TRBJ2-7, reads DGGITQSPKYLFRKEGQNVTLSCEQNLNHDAMYWYRQDPGQGLRLIYYSQIVNDFQKGDIAEGYSVSREKKESFPLTVTSAQKNPTAFYLCASSINRDRVGEQYFGPGTRLTVT.

CDR3 amino acids: CASSASVTSGSEKQYF. The CDR3 DNA sequence: TGTGCCAGTAGTGCCTCTGTGACTAGCGGGAGTGAAAAGCAGTACTTC. The chain carries TRBV19 and TRBJ2-7; 12 positions agree with TRBD2. This CDR3 is 16 amino acids long. Per germline, CDR1 LNHDA and CDR2 SQIVND (reference sequence). The J segment lost 8 bases and the V segment lost 5 bases, leaving 13 bases of the junction unmatched.

Concerning this clone: One end of the junction fails to match germline, which may point to a read error. The J gene is TRBJ2-7, the V gene TRBV7-7; D call uncertain. CDR1 and CDR2 (germline): SSHAT, FNYEAQ (reference sequence). The CDR3 extends over 15 amino acids. CDR3 bases: TGTGCTAGCAGCAACCCCGTGAGGAGCCGCTACGAGCAGTACTTC. Translating gives CASSNPVRSRYEQYF.

This clone has just one count. The V gene is TRBV29-1, the J gene TRBJ1-2, with TRBD1 identical over 8 bases. Germline lookup yields CDR1 SQVTM and CDR2 ANQGSEA. Trimming removed 1 base from V and 1 base from J; junction bases left unmatched: 5. The CDR3 totals 15 residues. CDR3 nucleotide sequence: TGCAGCGTTGAAGGGACAGGGCGCGTTAACTATGGCTACACCTTC. Its protein is CSVEGTGRVNYGYTF.

CDR3 nucleotides: TGTGCCAGCAGCACTTTAGCGGGAGGGCTTTCAGGGTGCCCTTACGAGCAGTACTTC. It is translated as CASSTLAGGLSGCPYEQYF. The J gene is TRBJ2-7, the V gene TRBV21-1; the tabulated D call, TRBD2, remains unverified against the DNA. TRBV21-1 is shown as a pseudogene. This CDR3 is built from 19 residues.

CDR3: CASSQGSGLNYGYTF. The CDR3 DNA reads as TGCGCCAGCAGCCAAGGGTCGGGACTCAACTATGGCTACACCTTC. The chain couples TRBV4-3 to TRBJ1-2; possibly TRBD1 for D (5 bases). This CDR3 has 15 amino acids. V was clipped by 1 base and J by 2 bases, with 11 bases between them. The V gene's germline CDR1 is LGHNA and CDR2 YSLEER.

This rearrangement joins TRBV10-3 to TRBJ1-3, with 9 bases that match TRBD1. The CDR3 sequence is 18 residues long. J was trimmed by 0 bases and V by 4 bases; bases with no gene match: 10. The germline V gene encodes CDR1 ENHRY and CDR2 SYGVKD. In DNA, the CDR3 is TGTGCCATCAGTGGATCGGACAGGGGCGAACTCTCTGGAAACACCATATATTTT. Encoded protein: CAISGSDRGELSGNTIYF.

The rearrangement joins TRBV28 to TRBJ2-5, with 7 bases lining up with TRBD2. This CDR3 comprises 15 residues. J gave up 2 bases and V 4 bases, and 7 bases lay outside the gene matches. Looked up from germline, CDR1 is MDHEN and CDR2 is SYDVKM. The CDR3 coding sequence is TGTGCCAGCAGTTATCCTAGCGGAAATCAAGAGACCCAGTACTTC. Its translation: CASSYPSGNQETQYF.

This chain joins TRBV7-9 and TRBJ1-3, with 7 positions matching TRBD1. The CDR3 is 18 residues long. Per the germline V gene, CDR1 is SEHNR and CDR2 is FQNEAQ (reference sequence). The ends lost 5 bases at V and 0 bases at J; junction bases unmatched: 13. The CDR3 region has the DNA TGTGCCAGCAGCCGTTGGACAGGAAACCTTATCTCTGGAAACACCATATATTTT. It is translated as CASSRWTGNLISGNTIYF. Combining the CDR3 with reference TRBV7-9 and TRBJ1-3 gives the whole variable domain DTGVSQNPRHKITKRGQNVTFRCDPISEHNRLYWYRQTLGQGPEFLTYFQNEAQLEKSRLLSDRFSAERPKGSFSTLEIQRTEQGDSAMYLCASSRWTGNLISGNTIYFGEGSWLTVV.

V usage is TRBV7-9 and J usage is TRBJ2-5, with TRBD2 identical over 14 bases. Trimming cost V 2 bases and J 5 bases; bases outside gene matches: 13. The CDR3 length is 19 residues. Germline loops: CDR1 SEHNR, CDR2 FQNEAQ (reference sequence). CDR3 DNA sequence: TGTGCCAGCAGCTTAAAACCCTCCCTAAGACTAGCGGGGGGGGAGACCCAGTACTTC. As protein: CASSLKPSLRLAGGETQYF.

This rearrangement joins TRBV6-4 to TRBJ2-7, with 7 bases that match TRBD1. The CDR3 is 15 residues long. The germline gives CDR1 MRHNA, CDR2 SNTAGT. J gave up 2 bases and V 3 bases, and 7 bases lay outside the gene matches. The CDR3 DNA reads TGTGCCAGCAGTGAATTGCCGGGACAGCCCTACGAGCAGTACTTC. Protein product: CASSELPGQPYEQYF.

This sequence joins TRBV4-2 and TRBJ1-1; D uncertain. The CDR3 is 15 residues long. V was shortened by 4 bases and J by 2 bases, with 14 bases between the two germline ends. The V gene's germline CDR1 is LGHNA and CDR2 YNFKEQ. The CDR3: CASSPARGYNTEAFF. CDR3 DNA: TGTGCCAGCAGCCCAGCGCGAGGCTATAACACTGAAGCTTTCTTT.

The genes are TRBV7-6 and TRBJ2-2; D might be TRBD1 (5 bases). The V gene's germline CDR1 is SGHVS and CDR2 FNYEAQ. This CDR3 region has 16 residues. V was pared by 0 bases and J by 5 bases, with 13 bases between. The CDR3 DNA follows: TGTGCCAGCAGCTTAGCTTGGCAGGGTGGGACCGGGGAGCTGTTTTTT. As protein: CASSLAWQGGTGELFF.

This chain links TRBV24-1 with TRBJ1-2; no reliable D call. V lost 5 bases, J lost 3 bases, and 9 bases lay in between. CDR1 KGHDR and CDR2 SFDVKD come from the germline V gene. The CDR3 extends over 13 amino acids. For the CDR3, the DNA is TGTGCCACCAGTGGCGGATACGACTATGGCTACACCTTC. Translating gives CATSGGYDYGYTF.

V is TRBV25-1 and J is TRBJ1-1; D ambiguous. The germline gives CDR1 MGHDK, CDR2 SYGVNS. Trimming left V 5 bases short and J 1 base short, with 5 bases between. CDR3 length: 12 amino acids. The CDR3 nucleotides are TGTGCCAGCAGTCTCCGGAACACTGAAGCTTTCTTT. As protein: CASSLRNTEAFF. Full variable domain (rest looked up from reference TRBV25-1 and TRBJ1-1): EADIYQTPRYLVIGTGKKITLECSQTMGHDKMYWYQQDPGMELHLIHYSYGVNSTEKGDLSSESTVSRIRTEHFPLTLESARPSHTSQYLCASSLRNTEAFFGQGTRLTVV.

This clone was found a few times. The V call is TRBV4-2, the J call TRBJ2-7; TRBD2 agrees at 9 bases. CDR3 length: 16 residues. From germline, CDR1 is LGHNA and CDR2 YNFKEQ. With 2 bases clipped from V and 5 bases from J, the junction kept 10 bases outside the gene matches. The CDR3 loop reads CASSQPGAGGPHEQYF. The CDR3 nucleotides are TGTGCCAGCAGCCAACCCGGGGCGGGAGGGCCCCACGAGCAGTACTTC.

The rearrangement joins TRBV4-3 to TRBJ1-6, with 7 bases matching TRBD1. The germline V gene encodes CDR1 LGHNA and CDR2 YSLEER. The CDR3 runs 18 residues. Trimming removed 3 bases from V and 10 bases from J; junction bases left unmatched: 18. The CDR3 region is CASSQAHLTGPDQSPLHF. In DNA, the CDR3 is TGCGCCAGCAGCCAGGCCCACCTGACAGGGCCCGACCAGTCACCCCTCCACTTT.

The chain is built from TRBV4-3 and TRBJ2-5; D gene unclear. CDR3 length: 16 amino acids. V shed 1 base and J shed 1 base, with 13 bases lying between them. Per germline, CDR1 LGHNA and CDR2 YSLEER. CDR3 DNA: TGCGCCAGCAGCCAAGCGATACAACATCGCCAAGAGACCCAGTACTTC. This gives the protein CASSQAIQHRQETQYF.

The J gene is TRBJ1-5, the V gene TRBV10-3; 8 bases map to TRBD1. Per the germline V gene, CDR1 is ENHRY and CDR2 is SYGVKD. This CDR3 is 15 amino acids long. The V gene end was trimmed by 6 bases and the J gene end by 10 bases; junction bases not matched to a gene: 14. The CDR3 coding sequence is TGTGCCATCAGAAAGGACAGGGAGGGGAGTCACCCCCAGCATTTT. It yields the protein CAIRKDREGSHPQHF.

The V gene is TRBV7-6, the J gene TRBJ2-1; perhaps TRBD1 as D (6 bases). The CDR3 runs 15 residues. The germline gives CDR1 SGHVS, CDR2 FNYEAQ. V was trimmed by 4 bases and J by 7 bases, leaving 17 bases between them. Here the CDR3 reads CASSSIMTGPNEQFF. In nucleotides, the CDR3 is TGTGCCAGCAGCTCAATAATGACAGGCCCTAATGAGCAGTTCTTC.

This clone was counted a few times. J is TRBJ1-5 and V is TRBV3-1 (or the pseudogene TRBV3-2); D not resolved. The CDR3 contains 15 residues. The germline gives CDR1 LGHDT, CDR2 YNNKEL (reference sequence). The ends were cut back, 0 bases at V and 6 bases at J, with 12 bases in the middle. Here the CDR3 reads CASSQDWRAGQPQHF. CDR3 in DNA: TGTGCCAGCAGCCAAGATTGGAGGGCTGGTCAGCCCCAGCATTTT.